This TCR beta chain is drawn from a study of spatial heterogeneity in lung cancer. As for the study in general: Alpha-chain sequences were detected in numbers that were consistently lower than beta-chain sequences. Matched bulk RNA-seq gave a T cell module score that correlated strongly with tumor-region TCR transcript counts.

At least ten counts were recorded for this clonotype. The antigen is not known. Study-level results: It was found that expanded intratumoral alpha and beta TCR counts tracked tumor mutation counts. Coverage of tumor T cells, by estimate, reached around 6.6% for alpha chains and less than 15% for beta chains.

Time point of the sample: sample taken at primary tumor resection. V dropped 4 bases and J dropped 7; count of bases not matched to a gene: 10. The CDR3 is 15 residues long. Germline CDR1 SGHRS, CDR2 YFSETQ. All TCR cDNA molecules were individually tagged with a unique molecular identifier. TCRdb passed the 5' RACE reads through MiXCR, listing each CDR3 protein once. Of some 13,000 distinct CDR3 sequences in the sample, around 3.5% were seen once. The origin of this receptor is a male donor with early-stage non-small cell lung cancer. The V gene is TRBV5-1, the J gene TRBJ2-2; 7 bases fit TRBD2. Sequences were derived from lung tumor tissue, sampled at surgery. The chain's CDR3 is CASSKLTSTSGELFF. Written as DNA, the CDR3 is TGCGCCAGCAGCAAACTGACTAGCACGAGCGGGGAGCTGTTTTTT. Supplemented by reference TRBV5-1 and TRBJ2-2, the full variable domain reads KAGVTQTPRYLIKTRGQQVTLSCSPISGHRSVSWYQQTPGQGLQFLFEYFSETQRNKGNFPGRFSGRQFSNSRSEMNVSTLELGDSALYLCASSKLTSTSGELFFGEGSRLTVL.